This T cell receptor beta chain is from a study of cytomegalovirus exposure and HLA in healthy donors. V was trimmed by 0 bases and J by 3 bases, leaving 18 bases between them. Germline V gene lookup returns CDR1 LGHNA and CDR2 YNFKEQ. The CDR3 sequence is 18 residues long. Overall study results and limits: Most likely, a cluster of highly shared sequence variants arose as a sequencing artifact. Three CMV-associated chains were confirmed in vitro to be specific for CMV antigens.

The PCR contained 60 Vbeta and 13 Jbeta primers. The data were produced by immunoSEQ multiplex PCR, yet TCRdb's version contains in-frame clones alone and is incomplete. The profile covers 95,000 to 120,000 clones, with 74% appearing a single time and around 4.3% taken by the ten largest. With regard to this clone: What it recognizes is unknown.

The chain links TRBV4-2 to TRBJ2-4; perhaps TRBD1 as D (5 bases). The source is a woman aged 35 to 49 in good health and CMV-seropositive. The sequencing sample was made of PBMCs. The CDR3 loop is CASSQEGRGREGKNIQYF. The CDR3 nucleotides are TGTGCCAGCAGCCAAGAGGGAAGGGGCAGGGAAGGCAAAAACATTCAGTACTTC.